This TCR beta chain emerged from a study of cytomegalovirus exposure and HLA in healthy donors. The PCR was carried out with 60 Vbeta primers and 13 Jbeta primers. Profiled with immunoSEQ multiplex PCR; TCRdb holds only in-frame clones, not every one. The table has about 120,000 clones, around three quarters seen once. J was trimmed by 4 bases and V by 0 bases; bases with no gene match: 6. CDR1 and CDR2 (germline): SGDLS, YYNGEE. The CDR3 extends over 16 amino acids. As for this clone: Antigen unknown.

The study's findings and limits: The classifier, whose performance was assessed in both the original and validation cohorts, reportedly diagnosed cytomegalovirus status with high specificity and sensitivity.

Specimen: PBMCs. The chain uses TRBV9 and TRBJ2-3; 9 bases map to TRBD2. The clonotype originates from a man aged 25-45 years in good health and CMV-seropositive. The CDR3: CASSVGVAGVSDTQYF. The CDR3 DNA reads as TGTGCCAGCAGCGTAGGGGTAGCGGGGGTATCAGATACGCAGTATTTT.